These T cell receptor beta chains were read from a single sample in a study of post-analysis software for immune sequencing data. Using its own MiXCR run on the PCR reads, TCRdb lists one record per CDR3 protein. The data show about 500,000 distinct CDR3 sequences, under 55% seen once. The sequenced sample was blood. The source is a girl aged 5 to 17 with multiple sclerosis. Each CDR3 is given with its conserved first and last residue. Each record gives: J gene, CDR3 length, V gene, clone size, D gene, CDR3 DNA, CDR3 protein. The D gene is left open where the match is weak. Clone size is shown for a subset of rows, as once, few, many or a class of expanded clone.

TRBJ2-1 | 15 | TRBV5-1 | few | . | TGCGCCAGCAGCCCGTCCCAGGGCTCCTACAATGAGCAGTTCTTC | CASSPSQGSYNEQFF
TRBJ2-1 | 18 | TRBV11-2 | few | TRBD2 | TGTGCCAGCAGCTTAGCGGGACTAGCGGGACTTTGGCACAATGAGCAGTTCTTC | CASSLAGLAGLWHNEQFF
TRBJ2-7 | 11 | TRBV3-1 | many | . | TGTGCCAGCAGCCAGTCCTACGAGCAGTACTTC | CASSQSYEQYF
TRBJ2-7 | 15 | TRBV6-2/TRBV6-3 | few | TRBD2 | TGTGCCAGCAGTTACTACCAAGCGGGGGGTTACGAGCAGTACTTC | CASSYYQAGGYEQYF
TRBJ1-4 | 15 | TRBV20-1 | . | . | TGCAGTGCTAGCGAAGACGGCACAACTAATGAAAAACTGTTTTTT | CSASEDGTTNEKLFF
TRBJ2-7 | 15 | TRBV13 | . | TRBD1 | TGTGCCAGCAGCAGTTATACTGGGACAGGGGGCGAGCAGTACTTC | CASSSYTGTGGEQYF
TRBJ2-4 | 18 | TRBV21-1 | . | . | TGTGCCAGCAGCAATCAGGTTAGGGACAGAGTAGCCAAAAACATTCAGTACTTC | CASSNQVRDRVAKNIQYF
TRBJ2-1 | 17 | TRBV29-1 | . | TRBD1 | TGCAGCGTTGGGGGCTCAGGCAGGGGGTCTGTTTACAATGAGCAGTTCTTC | CSVGGSGRGSVYNEQFF
TRBJ2-7 | 16 | TRBV6-2/TRBV6-3 | . | TRBD1 | TGTGCCAGCAGTTACGAAGGGGACAGGGGCCCCTCCGAGCAGTACTTC | CASSYEGDRGPSEQYF
TRBJ2-3 | 16 | TRBV12-3/TRBV12-4 | . | TRBD2 | TGTGCCAGCAGCCTTGGTGGCGGGGGGGGAACAGATACGCAGTATTTT | CASSLGGGGGTDTQYF
TRBJ1-2 | 13 | TRBV29-1 | few | . | TGCAGCGTATCGGGACGGACTAACTATGGCTACACCTTC | CSVSGRTNYGYTF
TRBJ2-7 | 16 | TRBV15 | . | . | TGTGCCACCAGCAGAGATTCGTGGAGGGGGTCCTACGAGCAGTACTTC | CATSRDSWRGSYEQYF
TRBJ1-4 | 14 | TRBV6-1 | . | . | TGTGCCAGCAGTGAAGGAGGGACTAATGAAAAACTGTTTTTT | CASSEGGTNEKLFF
TRBJ1-5 | 18 | TRBV28 | few | TRBD1 | TGTGCCAGCAGCAACAGGGACAGGGGGCGGATGAGCAATCAGCCCCAGCATTTT | CASSNRDRGRMSNQPQHF
TRBJ1-1 | 10 | TRBV29-1 | . | . | TGCAGCGTGGTCACCACTGAAGCTTTCTTT | CSVVTTEAFF
TRBJ2-1 | 17 | TRBV7-9 | few | . | TGTGCCAGCAGCTTACTGGGACAAGTTAGCTCCTACAATGAGCAGTTCTTC | CASSLLGQVSSYNEQFF
TRBJ2-7 | 14 | TRBV6-6 | . | . | TGTGCCAGCAGTTACAGCCAGGTCCCCTACGAGCAGTACTTC | CASSYSQVPYEQYF